This T cell receptor beta chain was sequenced during a study of Graves' ophthalmopathy and Graves' hyperthyroidism. Findings and caveats of the study: Ophthalmopathy progression was predicted by the model at 55% to 71% sensitivity and under 75% specificity. In blood, most expanded thyroid clonotypes above 0.001 frequency were also detected.

The authors amplified TCR beta CDR3 regions from RNA transcripts. Second-round multiplex PCR came after a first-round RT-PCR that employed HTBI primers. One entry per CDR3 protein results from TCRdb running MiXCR on the multiplex PCR reads. The sample yields some 520,000 distinct CDR3 sequences, approximately 15% seen once. Clinical symptoms, serum thyroxine, TRAb, thyroid ultrasound and orbital computed tomography determined diagnosis. This clonotype was picked up many times. Its antigen remains unknown. Looked up from germline, CDR1 is SQVTM and CDR2 is ANQGSEA. Unmatched junction bases numbered 4, after V lost 1 base and J lost 4 bases. The CDR3 is 13 amino acids.

The chain couples TRBV29-1 to TRBJ2-7; 7 bases are shared with TRBD2. This TCR was sampled from a woman aged 25 to 39 with Graves' ophthalmopathy. Sample: blood. CDR3 amino acids: CSVEGLAEYEQYF. For the CDR3, the DNA is TGCAGCGTTGAAGGTCTAGCGGAGTACGAGCAGTACTTC.